One T cell receptor beta chain is described in this entry. This CDR3 spans 14 amino acids. Trimming took off 8 bases at V and 4 bases at J, with 18 bases between the two ends. Germline CDR1 MNHEY, CDR2 SMNVEV (reference sequence). This record belongs to a study of CD8 T cells in Susac syndrome. Random hexamers were used to reverse transcribe an amount of about 0.45 to 1 ug RNA. By means of immunoSEQ multiplex PCR, TCR beta CDR3 spanning 54 Vbeta and 13 Jbeta underwent amplification. TCRdb used MiXCR to reprocess the immunoSEQ multiplex PCR reads, holding one entry per CDR3 protein. This sample yields over 120,000 distinct CDR3 sequences, of which more than 85% are seen a single time; more than 0.11% belongs to the top ten. Negative isolation yielded CD8+ and CD4+ T cells; FACS enriched TEMRA cells.

This TCR derives from a human donor with Susac syndrome. The chain joins TRBV27 to TRBJ2-7; a possible D gene is TRBD1 (7 bases). The sequencing input was CD4+ T cells from PBMCs. The CDR3 nucleotides read TGTGCCAGCGGGAGGTGGGGACAGAGGTACGAGCAGTACTTC. Amino acid sequence: CASGRWGQRYEQYF.